The 14 T cell receptor beta chains listed next were all sequenced from one sample in a study of blood T cell repertoires in COVID-19. Clones were read by immunoSEQ multiplex PCR, and TCRdb kept only the in-frame ones, dropping some. The sample has some 150,000 clones, around 86% seen once. The sequencing input was peripheral blood. The source is a man in his 70s with acute or convalescent COVID-19.

The chain couples TRBV24-1 to TRBJ1-2; no definite D call. This CDR3 has 15 amino acids. Germline CDR1 KGHDR, CDR2 SFDVKD. V lost 1 base, J lost 4 bases, and 12 bases lay in between. CDR3 region: CATSDFPENIYGYTF. The CDR3 region has the DNA TGTGCCACCAGTGATTTTCCAGAAAACATCTATGGCTACACCTTC.

The chain is built from TRBV11-2 and TRBJ2-3, with TRBD2 matching 7 bases. The CDR3 loop spans 16 amino acids. Per the germline V gene, CDR1 is SGHAT and CDR2 is FQNNGV. The junction had 13 bases not matched to a gene; V was cut back by 6 bases and J by 4 bases. Written as DNA, the CDR3 is TGTGCCAGCAGAACTCGCGGGGGAGGCCCCCCAGATACGCAGTATTTT. This translates into CASRTRGGGPPDTQYF.

The chain combines TRBV3-1 (or the pseudogene TRBV3-2) with TRBJ1-3; D might be TRBD1 (5 bases). V lost 4 bases and J lost 0, with 10 bases in between. This CDR3 comprises 15 residues. Germline V gene sequence: CDR1 LGHDT, CDR2 YNNKEL (reference sequence). The chain's CDR3 is CASSRYRSSGNTIYF. The CDR3 coding sequence is TGTGCCAGCAGCCGCTACAGGAGCTCTGGAAACACCATATATTTT.

Concerning this clone itself: The junction and the germline gene differ at one end; a read error may be behind it. The chain combines TRBV7-7 with TRBJ2-5; TRBD2 matches at 9 bases. Germline CDR1 reads SSHAT; CDR2 reads FNYEAQ (reference sequence). There are 14 residues in the CDR3. CDR3: CASSPLGLAETQYF. In DNA, the CDR3 is TGTGCTAGCAGCCCGCTCGGACTAGCGGAGACCCAGTACTTC. Based on the CDR3 plus reference TRBV7-7 and TRBJ2-5, the full variable domain is GAGVSQSPRYKVTKRGQDVTLRCDPISSHATLYWYQQALGQGPEFLTYFNYEAQPDKSGLPSDRFSAERPEGSISTLTIQRTEQRDSAMYRCASSPLGLAETQYFGPGTRLLVL.

The V gene is TRBV9, the J gene TRBJ1-5; no firm D call. CDR1 SGDLS and CDR2 YYNGEE come from the germline V gene. The V gene lost 0 bases and the J gene lost 2 bases, with 6 bases spanning the gap. This CDR3 is 14 amino acids long. The chain's CDR3 is CASSVDAGNQPQHF. CDR3 DNA sequence: TGTGCCAGCAGCGTAGATGCAGGCAATCAGCCCCAGCATTTT.

The chain has TRBV19 and TRBJ2-1, with 8 bases fitting TRBD1. The CDR3 is made up of 15 amino acids. Per the germline V gene, CDR1 is LNHDA and CDR2 is SQIVND (reference sequence). Trimming cost V 11 bases and J 8 bases; bases outside gene matches: 17. The CDR3 is CASRTGQGAFHEQFF. In nucleotides, the CDR3 is TGTGCCTCCAGGACAGGGCAGGGGGCCTTTCATGAGCAGTTCTTC. The entire variable domain, with the rest obtained from reference TRBV19 and TRBJ2-1, is as follows: DGGITQSPKYLFRKEGQNVTLSCEQNLNHDAMYWYRQDPGQGLRLIYYSQIVNDFQKGDIAEGYSVSREKKESFPLTVTSAQKNPTAFYLCASRTGQGAFHEQFFGPGTRLTVL.

Regarding this clone: A junction end diverges from the germline sequence, so it may reflect a read error. The V and J genes are TRBV7-7 and TRBJ2-5; 11 positions agree with TRBD1. Looked up from germline, CDR1 is SSHAT and CDR2 is FNYEAQ (reference sequence). This CDR3 has 17 residues. The CDR3 nucleotides read TGTGCTAGCAGCTTAGATCGAGGGACAGGGGGTCAAGAGACCCAGTACTTC. This codes for CASSLDRGTGGQETQYF.

The chain recombines TRBV7-2 with TRBJ2-7, with TRBD2 matching over 10 bases. Germline CDR1 is SGHTA and CDR2 is FQGNSA. J gave up 2 bases and V 5 bases, and 6 bases lay outside the gene matches. This CDR3 is built from 15 residues. The CDR3 DNA reads as TGTGCCAGCAGCCGTTCAGCGGGAGGGCCCTACGAGCAGTACTTC. Translated: CASSRSAGGPYEQYF.

The J gene is TRBJ2-5, the V gene TRBV4-1, with a possible D match to TRBD2 (5 bases). Looked up from germline, CDR1 is MGHRA and CDR2 is YSYEKL. Between the trimmed V and J ends, which lost 3 bases and 5 bases, there was a span of 16 bases. CDR3 length equals 15 residues. The CDR3 DNA reads as TGCGCCAGCAGCCAGAACGGGGAGCGGAGGGAGACCCAGTACTTC. Encoded protein: CASSQNGERRETQYF.

This chain joins TRBV6-5 and TRBJ1-2; 8 bases map to TRBD1. CDR3 length: 15 residues. J was trimmed by 8 bases and V by 0 bases; bases with no gene match: 8. Looked up from germline, CDR1 is MNHEY and CDR2 is SVGAGI. CDR3 amino acids: CASSYSAQGARGYTF. CDR3 nucleotides: TGTGCCAGCAGTTACTCGGCCCAGGGGGCGAGGGGCTACACCTTC.

The V call is TRBV29-1, the J call TRBJ2-1, with D uncertain. There are 13 residues in the CDR3. Trimming stripped 2 bases from V and 0 bases from J, with 5 bases between. CDR1 SQVTM and CDR2 ANQGSEA come from the germline V gene. CDR3 loop: CSVEPGSYNEQFF. The CDR3 DNA reads as TGCAGCGTTGAACCGGGCTCCTACAATGAGCAGTTCTTC.

In its sample, this clone was seen a few times. The chain combines TRBV29-1 with TRBJ1-1; a possible D gene is TRBD1 (5 bases). Trimming removed 3 bases from V and 1 base from J, with 6 bases in between. CDR1 and CDR2 (germline): SQVTM, ANQGSEA. The CDR3 extends over 12 amino acids. CDR3 coding DNA: TGCAGCGTTGATCAGGGGAACACTGAAGCTTTCTTT. It yields the protein CSVDQGNTEAFF.

V usage is TRBV28 and J usage is TRBJ1-1; unclear D gene. The CDR3 contains 11 residues. Looked up from germline, CDR1 is MDHEN and CDR2 is SYDVKM. V was shortened by 10 bases and J by 6 bases, with 12 bases between the two germline ends. In nucleotides, the CDR3 is TGTGCCACTCGGGGAAAGCCTGAAGCTTTCTTT. It specifies CATRGKPEAFF.

The chain is built from TRBV7-2 and TRBJ2-7, with TRBD2 matching over 14 bases. This CDR3 region has 15 residues. Germline CDR1 and CDR2: SGHTA and FQGNSA. Trimming cost V 5 bases and J 6 bases; bases outside gene matches: 6. CDR3 nucleotides: TGTGCCAGCAGCCCTGGCGGACTAGCGGGAGGCGAGCAGTACTTC. This sequence encodes CASSPGGLAGGEQYF.